Sequencing of this T cell receptor (beta chain) was carried out in a study of cytomegalovirus exposure and HLA in healthy donors. Vbeta (60) and Jbeta (13) primers were used in the PCR. Measured with immunoSEQ multiplex PCR; TCRdb has only the in-frame clones, and not every one. The sample has about 160,000 clones, roughly four fifths seen once. A word on this clone: What it binds is not known.

Study-level findings and limits: The study put 150 or so TCR beta chains on its list as cytomegalovirus-associated. DRB1 had the most TCR associations and HLA-C the fewest, a later analysis found, with rates varying by HLA locus. Some V segments (TRBV6-2 and TRBV6-3 among them) were excluded as indistinguishable.

Trimming left V 4 bases short and J 0 bases short, with 5 bases between. The V gene's germline CDR1 is GTSNPN and CDR2 SVGIG (reference sequence). The CDR3 totals 12 residues. The V and J genes are TRBV30 and TRBJ2-3; D ambiguous. This receptor was identified in a girl aged 2-10 years in good health and CMV-seropositive. Material: PBMCs. The CDR3 sequence is CAWKESTDTQYF. Here the CDR3 DNA reads TGTGCCTGGAAGGAGAGCACAGATACGCAGTATTTT.